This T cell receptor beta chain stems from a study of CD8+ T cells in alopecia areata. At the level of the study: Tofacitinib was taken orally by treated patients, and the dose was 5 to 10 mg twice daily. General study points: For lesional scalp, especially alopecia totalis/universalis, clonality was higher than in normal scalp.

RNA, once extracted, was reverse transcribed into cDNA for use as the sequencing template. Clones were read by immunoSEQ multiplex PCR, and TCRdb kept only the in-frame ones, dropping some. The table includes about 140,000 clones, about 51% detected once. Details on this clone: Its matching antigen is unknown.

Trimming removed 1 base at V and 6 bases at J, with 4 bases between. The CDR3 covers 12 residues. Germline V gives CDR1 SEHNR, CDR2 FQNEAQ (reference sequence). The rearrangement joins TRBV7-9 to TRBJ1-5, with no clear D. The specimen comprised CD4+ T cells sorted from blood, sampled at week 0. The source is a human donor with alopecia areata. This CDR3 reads CASSLGLQPQHF. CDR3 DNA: TGTGCCAGCAGCTTAGGGCTTCAGCCCCAGCATTTT.